This T cell receptor (beta chain) was recorded in a study of blood T cell repertoires in COVID-19. Study overall: Whether acute or convalescent, the COVID-19 samples came from the United States, Italy and Spain. T cells, B-cell-depleted T cells, or PBMCs provided the cDNA or gDNA that served as material.

Under the authors' procedure: Reference gene primer amplification in the assay estimated nucleated cell counts. This table comes from immunoSEQ multiplex PCR, and its TCRdb copy is limited to in-frame clones, with some not included. D and trimming were read from the DNA, whereas the V and J calls and clone size are those reported in that table. Among some 89,000 clones listed, more than 60% were seen once. With 5 bases clipped from V and 6 bases from J, the junction kept 7 bases outside the gene matches. This CDR3 is 14 amino acids long. Germline loops: CDR1 SGHAT, CDR2 FQNNGV. The gene calls are TRBV11-2 and TRBJ2-1, with 7 bases identical to TRBD2. The TCR was taken from a man between 70 and 80 years old with acute or convalescent COVID-19. What was sequenced was peripheral blood. CDR3: CASSRPASGNEQFF. The CDR3 DNA is TGTGCCAGCAGCCGCCCAGCTAGCGGCAATGAGCAGTTCTTC.